These T cell receptor beta chains were read from a single sample in a study of shared T cell receptors in the human thymus. Here immunoSEQ multiplex PCR was the method, and the copy in TCRdb shows in-frame clones only, minus some. The sample comprises hundreds of thousands of clones, about 80% of which are singletons, and about 0.012% rests with the top ten. These data are also associated with another study on human thymus T cells.

The specimen sequenced was thymocytes. The receptors here all came from a boy under three years old with a congenital heart defect. Each CDR3 is given with its conserved first and last residue. Fields, in order: J gene, D gene, V gene, clone size, CDR3 DNA, CDR3 protein. D genes are given only for firm matches. Some rows have no size entry. The others give once, few or many, or a class for an expanded clone.

j_call: TRBJ2-3
d_call: TRBD2
v_call: TRBV25-1
clone_size: -
cdr3_nt: TGTGCCAGCAGTGTTGCGGGAGGACCCCATACAGATACGCAGTATTTT
cdr3_aa: CASSVAGGPHTDTQYF

j_call: TRBJ2-7
d_call: TRBD1
v_call: TRBV7-2
clone_size: once
cdr3_nt: TGTGCCAGCAGCTTATTGTATCGAGACAGGGAAGACGAGCAGTACTTC
cdr3_aa: CASSLLYRDREDEQYF

j_call: TRBJ2-3
d_call: -
v_call: TRBV29-1
clone_size: -
cdr3_nt: TGCAGCGTTGCCACGAGGCCGGACTCGACAGATACGCAGTATTTT
cdr3_aa: CSVATRPDSTDTQYF

j_call: TRBJ2-3
d_call: TRBD2
v_call: TRBV4-3
clone_size: -
cdr3_nt: TGCGCCAGCAGCCAGGGGTGGGATAGCGGGAGTTTGGGTACCACAGATACGCAGTATTTT
cdr3_aa: CASSQGWDSGSLGTTDTQYF

j_call: TRBJ2-1
d_call: TRBD2
v_call: TRBV7-9
clone_size: few
cdr3_nt: TGTGCCAGCAGCTTATCCCCCCTCGCTAGCGGATACAATGAGCAGTTCTTC
cdr3_aa: CASSLSPLASGYNEQFF

j_call: TRBJ2-5
d_call: -
v_call: TRBV25-1
clone_size: -
cdr3_nt: TGTGCCAGCAGTGAATATAAGCCAGGGGTGGCAGAGACCCAGTACTTC
cdr3_aa: CASSEYKPGVAETQYF

j_call: TRBJ1-2
d_call: -
v_call: TRBV21-1
clone_size: -
cdr3_nt: TGTGCCAGCAGCAAAGTTAGGCAGGGGGCTCTTTGGGGCTACACCTTC
cdr3_aa: CASSKVRQGALWGYTF

j_call: TRBJ2-1
d_call: TRBD2
v_call: TRBV4-3
clone_size: -
cdr3_nt: TGCGCCAGCAGCCACTGGGGACTAGCGGGAGACCCCTCCTACAATGAGCAGTTCTTC
cdr3_aa: CASSHWGLAGDPSYNEQFF

j_call: TRBJ2-7
d_call: TRBD1
v_call: TRBV15
clone_size: -
cdr3_nt: TGTGCCACCAGCAGATTGGGACAGGGGGCAATCCCCTACGAGCAGTACTTC
cdr3_aa: CATSRLGQGAIPYEQYF

j_call: TRBJ2-1
d_call: TRBD2
v_call: TRBV4-3
clone_size: -
cdr3_nt: TGCGCCAGCAGCCAAGATCCCGGGACTAGCGGGAGGAATGAGCAGTTCTTC
cdr3_aa: CASSQDPGTSGRNEQFF

j_call: TRBJ2-7
d_call: TRBD2
v_call: TRBV5-6
clone_size: -
cdr3_nt: TGTGCCAGCAGCTTGCCGGGAGGGAACGAGCAGTACTTC
cdr3_aa: CASSLPGGNEQYF

j_call: TRBJ1-3
d_call: -
v_call: TRBV4-1
clone_size: -
cdr3_nt: TGCGCCAGCAGCCAGAGGGGGAGAAACACCATATATTTT
cdr3_aa: CASSQRGRNTIYF

j_call: TRBJ2-1
d_call: -
v_call: TRBV9
clone_size: few
cdr3_nt: TGTGCCAGCAGCGTAGCGGGGGACAATGAGCAGTTCTTC
cdr3_aa: CASSVAGDNEQFF

j_call: TRBJ2-1
d_call: -
v_call: TRBV20-1
clone_size: -
cdr3_nt: TGCAGTGCTAGAGACAGGGGTTGGTTCTTC
cdr3_aa: CSARDRGWFF

j_call: TRBJ1-1
d_call: -
v_call: TRBV4-3
clone_size: -
cdr3_nt: TGCGCCAGCAGGAAAGGTACAGGGCCTATGAACACTGAAGCTTTCTTT
cdr3_aa: CASRKGTGPMNTEAFF

j_call: TRBJ2-2
d_call: TRBD2
v_call: TRBV30
clone_size: -
cdr3_nt: TGTGCCTGGAGTGTACTCGGGAGGTCCGGGGAGCTGTTTTTT
cdr3_aa: CAWSVLGRSGELFF

j_call: TRBJ2-1
d_call: -
v_call: TRBV9
clone_size: -
cdr3_nt: TGTGCCAGTACAGGGGAGGTAGGCTACAATGAGCAGTTCTTC
cdr3_aa: CASTGEVGYNEQFF

j_call: TRBJ1-5
d_call: -
v_call: TRBV28
clone_size: -
cdr3_nt: TGTGCCGCCAGATTACCGGGACAATGGAATCAGCCCCAGCATTTT
cdr3_aa: CAARLPGQWNQPQHF

j_call: TRBJ2-7
d_call: -
v_call: TRBV27
clone_size: few
cdr3_nt: TGTGCCAGCAGTTTGAGGCAGTACTACGAGCAGTACTTC
cdr3_aa: CASSLRQYYEQYF

j_call: TRBJ2-7
d_call: -
v_call: TRBV19
clone_size: -
cdr3_nt: TGTGCCAGTAGTATAGCCGAGACGAGCGGGTTCACCTACGAGCAGTACTTC
cdr3_aa: CASSIAETSGFTYEQYF

j_call: TRBJ2-7
d_call: -
v_call: TRBV5-6
clone_size: -
cdr3_nt: TGTGCCAGCAGCAATCACCGGAGCCTCGGATCCTACGAGCAGTACTTC
cdr3_aa: CASSNHRSLGSYEQYF

j_call: TRBJ1-1
d_call: TRBD1
v_call: TRBV2
clone_size: -
cdr3_nt: TGTGCCAGCACCACCCGGGGCCGACAGGGCTATGACACTGAAGCTTTCTTT
cdr3_aa: CASTTRGRQGYDTEAFF

j_call: TRBJ2-1
d_call: TRBD2
v_call: TRBV4-1
clone_size: -
cdr3_nt: TGCGCCAGCAGCCACCCGGCGGGACACCCGGGACTAGCAACAAATGAGCAGTTCTTC
cdr3_aa: CASSHPAGHPGLATNEQFF

j_call: TRBJ2-1
d_call: -
v_call: TRBV2
clone_size: -
cdr3_nt: TGTGCCAGCGACAAGCGGTCCTCCTACAATGAGCAGTTCTTC
cdr3_aa: CASDKRSSYNEQFF

j_call: TRBJ1-1
d_call: -
v_call: TRBV25-1
clone_size: -
cdr3_nt: TGTGCCAGCAGTCTCGATGGAGTAAACCCTGAAGCTTTCTTT
cdr3_aa: CASSLDGVNPEAFF

j_call: TRBJ1-3
d_call: TRBD1
v_call: TRBV28
clone_size: -
cdr3_nt: TGTGCCAGCAGACAAGGGACAGGGCGGAGGGAAGGAAACACCATATATTTT
cdr3_aa: CASRQGTGRREGNTIYF

j_call: TRBJ2-7
d_call: TRBD2
v_call: TRBV9
clone_size: -
cdr3_nt: TGTGCCAGCAGCGCCGGGAGGGCCCCCTACGAGCAGTACTTC
cdr3_aa: CASSAGRAPYEQYF

j_call: TRBJ2-6
d_call: TRBD1
v_call: TRBV19
clone_size: -
cdr3_nt: TGTGCCAGTAGCCATCAGACAGGGCCAGGGGCCAACGTCCTGACTTTC
cdr3_aa: CASSHQTGPGANVLTF

j_call: TRBJ1-5
d_call: -
v_call: TRBV10-2
clone_size: -
cdr3_nt: TGCGCCAGCAGTTCCCCAGTCGGCAATCAGCCCCAGCATTTT
cdr3_aa: CASSSPVGNQPQHF

j_call: TRBJ1-5
d_call: -
v_call: TRBV4-2
clone_size: -
cdr3_nt: TGTGCCAGCAGCCAAGCGGGATATCAAACTCAGCATTTT
cdr3_aa: CASSQAGYQTQHF

j_call: TRBJ2-7
d_call: -
v_call: TRBV11-2
clone_size: few
cdr3_nt: TGTGCCAGCAGCCCTGGGGGCCTTCTTCGGGCCTACGAGCAGTACTTC
cdr3_aa: CASSPGGLLRAYEQYF

j_call: TRBJ2-7
d_call: TRBD1
v_call: TRBV4-3
clone_size: -
cdr3_nt: TGCGCCAGCAGCCAACGGGAAACAGGGGAAGGGACCTACGAGCAGTACTTC
cdr3_aa: CASSQRETGEGTYEQYF

j_call: TRBJ1-5
d_call: -
v_call: TRBV28
clone_size: -
cdr3_nt: TGTGCCAGCAGTCTCCCCAGCGGGGGGCAGCATTTT
cdr3_aa: CASSLPSGGQHF

j_call: TRBJ2-5
d_call: -
v_call: TRBV27
clone_size: -
cdr3_nt: TGTGCCAGCAGTCGGGACCCTGGGGGCGGCAAGACCCAGTACTTC
cdr3_aa: CASSRDPGGGKTQYF

j_call: TRBJ2-7
d_call: TRBD2
v_call: TRBV9
clone_size: few
cdr3_nt: TGTGCCAGCAGCGTGGACGAGACTAGCGGGAACCTCTACGAGCAGTACTTC
cdr3_aa: CASSVDETSGNLYEQYF

j_call: TRBJ2-2
d_call: -
v_call: TRBV7-9
clone_size: -
cdr3_nt: TGTGCCAGCAGAGCTATCTCCAACTCGGGATGGGGCGGGGAGCTGTTTTTT
cdr3_aa: CASRAISNSGWGGELFF

j_call: TRBJ2-3
d_call: TRBD2
v_call: TRBV5-1
clone_size: -
cdr3_nt: TGCGCCAGCAGCTTGGTAGCGGGAGGTACCACTAGCACAGATACGCAGTATTTT
cdr3_aa: CASSLVAGGTTSTDTQYF

j_call: TRBJ2-1
d_call: TRBD2
v_call: TRBV5-6
clone_size: -
cdr3_nt: TGTGCCAGCAGCTCCGCCGGACTAGCGTCGTACAATGAGCAGTTCTTC
cdr3_aa: CASSSAGLASYNEQFF

j_call: TRBJ1-2
d_call: TRBD1
v_call: TRBV6-1
clone_size: -
cdr3_nt: TGTGCCAGCAGGCGTACAGGGGCGAACTATGGCTACACCTTC
cdr3_aa: CASRRTGANYGYTF

j_call: TRBJ2-1
d_call: -
v_call: TRBV15
clone_size: -
cdr3_nt: TGTGCCACCAGCAGGGAGACTAGTGGTGAGCAGTTCTTC
cdr3_aa: CATSRETSGEQFF

j_call: TRBJ2-1
d_call: -
v_call: TRBV7-7
clone_size: -
cdr3_nt: TGTGCTAGCTCCCCGGCGGGTAATCGGACCTACAATGAGCAGTTCTTC
cdr3_aa: CASSPAGNRTYNEQFF

j_call: TRBJ1-2
d_call: TRBD1
v_call: TRBV6-4
clone_size: -
cdr3_nt: TGTGCCAGCAGTGACTCGGACAGGCCCGGAGGCTACACCTTC
cdr3_aa: CASSDSDRPGGYTF